These 9 T cell receptor beta chains originate from one sample sequenced in a study of T cell responses to AZD1222 COVID-19 vaccine. The repertoire was sequenced with immunoSEQ multiplex PCR; TCRdb's copy has only in-frame clones and lacks some. The sample yields about 150,000 clones, around 90% seen once. Sample: peripheral blood, taken on day 0 of AZD1222 vaccination. These receptor sequences come from an adult in good health.

The chain carries TRBV27 and TRBJ1-2, with D uncertain. Germline values: CDR1 MNHEY, CDR2 SMNVEV (reference sequence). Deletions cut 3 bases from V and 2 bases from J, with 7 bases between. The CDR3 spans 13 residues. In DNA, the CDR3 is TGTGCCAGCAGTTTCGGGCAGAACTATGGCTACACCTTC. This gives the protein CASSFGQNYGYTF.

There are a few counts of this clone. The chain recombines TRBV6-7 with TRBJ1-2; D unresolved. Being an ORF, TRBV6-7 has a function that is uncertain. V was shortened by 10 bases and J by 8 bases, with 11 bases between the two germline ends. The CDR3 consists of 10 residues. The CDR3: CATLSDGYTF. In nucleotides, the CDR3 is TGTGCCACCCTTTCCGACGGCTACACCTTC.

The chain recombines TRBV3-1 (or the pseudogene TRBV3-2) with TRBJ1-1, with a tentative D call TRBD1 (6 bases). The CDR3 has 15 amino acids. Looked up from germline, CDR1 is LGHDT and CDR2 is YNNKEL (reference sequence). V lost 2 bases and J lost 0, with 10 bases in between. The CDR3 region is CASSQSGHLNTEAFF. The CDR3 DNA reads TGTGCCAGCAGCCAATCGGGACACTTGAACACTGAAGCTTTCTTT.

The gene calls are TRBV19 and TRBJ2-7, with TRBD1 matching over 8 bases. Germline V gives CDR1 LNHDA, CDR2 SQIVND (reference sequence). CDR3 length: 19 residues. V lost 2 bases to trimming and J lost 7 bases; unmatched junction nucleotides: 22. CDR3 DNA sequence: TGTGCCAGTAGTATACAGGGGGCCTACGAGGGAGGACCTCCTAGGGAGCAGTACTTC. As protein: CASSIQGAYEGGPPREQYF.

This clone was observed once. The V and J genes are TRBV10-3 and TRBJ1-5; perhaps TRBD1 as D (5 bases). Per the germline V gene, CDR1 is ENHRY and CDR2 is SYGVKD. V was shortened by 6 bases and J by 4 bases, with 16 bases between the two germline ends. The CDR3 consists of 15 residues. CDR3 sequence: CAISNAGTPNQPQHF. The CDR3 coding sequence is TGTGCCATCAGCAATGCCGGGACCCCGAATCAGCCCCAGCATTTT.

The V call is TRBV5-4, the J call TRBJ2-7; TRBD1 matches at 11 bases. The CDR3 has 13 residues. CDR1 is SGHNT and CDR2 is YYREEE in the germline V gene (reference sequence). Unmatched junction bases numbered 6, after V lost 9 bases and J lost 4 bases. The DNA of the CDR3 is TGTGCCACCACCGGGACAGGGGGTTACGAGCAGTACTTC. Residues: CATTGTGGYEQYF.

The chain employs TRBV4-1 and TRBJ1-1; D gene uncertain. Germline V gene data show CDR1 as MGHRA and CDR2 as YSYEKL. Trimming took 3 bases from V and 6 from J, leaving 8 bases between them. The CDR3 spans 12 residues. The DNA of the CDR3 is TGCGCCAGCAGCCAGGATGGCGCTGAAGCTTTCTTT. Translation: CASSQDGAEAFF.

CDR3 nucleotide sequence: TGTGCCAGCAGCGCCCGACTAGCGGGACTACCTGGCGAGCAGTACTTC. Translation gives CASSARLAGLPGEQYF. The chain joins TRBV7-2 to TRBJ2-7, with 11 bases identical to TRBD2. Trimming at V came to 5 bases and at J to 6 bases, leaving 12 bases not matched to a gene. Germline CDR1 is SGHTA and CDR2 is FQGNSA. The CDR3 extends over 16 amino acids.

This CDR3 is CATGGATYNEQFF. CDR3 DNA: TGTGCCACGGGCGGGGCAACCTACAATGAGCAGTTCTTC. The chain is built from TRBV15 and TRBJ2-1, with D maybe TRBD2 (6 bases). The CDR3 covers 13 residues. V lost 9 bases to trimming and J lost 2 bases, with 11 bases between them. Germline-derived CDR1 and CDR2 are LNHNV and YYDKDF (reference sequence).